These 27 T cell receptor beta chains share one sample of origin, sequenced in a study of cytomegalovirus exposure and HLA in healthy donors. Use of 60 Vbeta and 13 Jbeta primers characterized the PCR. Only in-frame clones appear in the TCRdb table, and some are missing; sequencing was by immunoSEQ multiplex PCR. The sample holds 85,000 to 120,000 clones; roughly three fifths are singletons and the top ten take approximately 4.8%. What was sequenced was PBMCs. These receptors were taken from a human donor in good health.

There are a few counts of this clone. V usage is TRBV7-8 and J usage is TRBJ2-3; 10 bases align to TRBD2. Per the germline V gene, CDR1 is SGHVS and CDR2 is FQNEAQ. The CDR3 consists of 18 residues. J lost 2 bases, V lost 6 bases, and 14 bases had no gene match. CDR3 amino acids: CASRTGTSAQPNTDTQYF. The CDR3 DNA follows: TGTGCCAGCAGAACCGGGACTAGCGCCCAACCGAACACAGATACGCAGTATTTT.

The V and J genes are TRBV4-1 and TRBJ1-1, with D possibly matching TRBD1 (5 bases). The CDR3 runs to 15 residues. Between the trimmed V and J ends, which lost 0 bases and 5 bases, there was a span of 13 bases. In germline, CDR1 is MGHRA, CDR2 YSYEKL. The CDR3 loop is CASSQDQRGGTEAFF. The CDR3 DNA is TGCGCCAGCAGCCAAGATCAGCGTGGGGGGACTGAAGCTTTCTTT.

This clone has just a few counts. CDR3 amino acids: CARSLSEGTAHLILNTGELFF. The CDR3 bases are TGTGCCAGAAGCTTGTCGGAGGGGACCGCCCATCTTATTCTGAATACCGGGGAGCTGTTTTTT. This chain connects TRBV5-3 to TRBJ2-2; TRBD2 might be the D (6 bases). TRBV5-3 is annotated as an ORF whose role is uncertain. V was pared by 1 base and J by 5 bases, with 30 bases between. The CDR3 has 21 amino acids.

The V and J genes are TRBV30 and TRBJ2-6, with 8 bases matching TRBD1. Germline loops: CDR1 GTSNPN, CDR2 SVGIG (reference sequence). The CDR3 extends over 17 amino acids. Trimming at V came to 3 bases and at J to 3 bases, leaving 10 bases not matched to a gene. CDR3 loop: CAWSTGTGYHGANVLTF. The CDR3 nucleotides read TGTGCCTGGAGCACCGGGACAGGATATCATGGGGCCAACGTCCTGACTTTC.

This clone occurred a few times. The CDR3 protein is CASGVIGGSSYEQYF. DNA for the CDR3: TGTGCCAGTGGAGTGATTGGGGGCAGTTCATACGAGCAGTACTTC. The gene calls are TRBV19 and TRBJ2-7; D is perhaps TRBD1 (6 bases). Trimming cost V 8 bases and J 4 bases, with 21 bases left between them. CDR3 size: 15 residues. CDR1 is LNHDA, CDR2 SQIVND, per germline (reference sequence).

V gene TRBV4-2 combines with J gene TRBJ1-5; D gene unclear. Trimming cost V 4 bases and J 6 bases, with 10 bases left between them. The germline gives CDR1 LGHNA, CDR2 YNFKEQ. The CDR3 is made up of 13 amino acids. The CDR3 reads CASSPWEGQPQHF. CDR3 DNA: TGTGCCAGCAGCCCCTGGGAGGGTCAGCCCCAGCATTTT.

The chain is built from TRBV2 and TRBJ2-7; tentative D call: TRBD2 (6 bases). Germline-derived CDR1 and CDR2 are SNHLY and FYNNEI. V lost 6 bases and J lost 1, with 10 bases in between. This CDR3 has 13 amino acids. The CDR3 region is CASSRDFSYEQYF. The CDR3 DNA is TGTGCCAGCAGCAGGGACTTTTCCTACGAGCAGTACTTC.

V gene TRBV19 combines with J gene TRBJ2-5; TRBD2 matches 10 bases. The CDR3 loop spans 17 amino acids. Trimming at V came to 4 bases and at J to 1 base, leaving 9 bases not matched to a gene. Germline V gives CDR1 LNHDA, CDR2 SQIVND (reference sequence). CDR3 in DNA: TGTGCCAGTAGTAGCTTAACTAGCGGGACAATCCAAGAGACCCAGTACTTC. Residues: CASSSLTSGTIQETQYF.

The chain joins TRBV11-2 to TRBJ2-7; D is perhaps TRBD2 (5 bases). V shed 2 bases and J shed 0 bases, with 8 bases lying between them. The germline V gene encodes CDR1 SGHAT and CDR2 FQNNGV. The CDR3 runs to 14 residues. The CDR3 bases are TGTGCCAGCAGCTTAAGTCGGGACTCCTACGAGCAGTACTTC. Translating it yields CASSLSRDSYEQYF.

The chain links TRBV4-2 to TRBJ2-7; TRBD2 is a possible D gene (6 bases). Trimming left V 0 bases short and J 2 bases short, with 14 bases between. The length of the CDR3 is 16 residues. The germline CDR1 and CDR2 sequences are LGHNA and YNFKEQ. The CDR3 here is CASSQDWGESTYEQYF. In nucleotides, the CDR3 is TGTGCCAGCAGCCAAGATTGGGGGGAGTCCACCTACGAGCAGTACTTC.

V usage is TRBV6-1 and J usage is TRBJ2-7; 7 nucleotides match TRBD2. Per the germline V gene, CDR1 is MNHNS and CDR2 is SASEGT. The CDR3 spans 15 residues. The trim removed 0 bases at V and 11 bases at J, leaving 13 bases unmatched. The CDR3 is CASSEALRASGAEYF. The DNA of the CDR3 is TGTGCCAGCAGTGAAGCGCTTCGGGCTAGCGGTGCGGAGTACTTC.

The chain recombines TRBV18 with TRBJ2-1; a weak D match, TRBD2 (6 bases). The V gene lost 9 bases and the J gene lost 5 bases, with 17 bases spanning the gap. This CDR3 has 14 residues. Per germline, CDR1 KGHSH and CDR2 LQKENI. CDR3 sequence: CASLRDWGDNEQFF. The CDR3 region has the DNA TGTGCCAGTCTCCGGGACTGGGGGGACAATGAGCAGTTCTTC.

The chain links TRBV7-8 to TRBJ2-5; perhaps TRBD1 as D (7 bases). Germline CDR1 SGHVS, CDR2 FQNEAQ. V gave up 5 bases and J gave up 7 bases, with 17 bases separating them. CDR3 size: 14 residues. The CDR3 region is CASSVSGAGGTQYF. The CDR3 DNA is TGTGCCAGCAGCGTTAGCGGAGCAGGGGGGACCCAGTACTTC.

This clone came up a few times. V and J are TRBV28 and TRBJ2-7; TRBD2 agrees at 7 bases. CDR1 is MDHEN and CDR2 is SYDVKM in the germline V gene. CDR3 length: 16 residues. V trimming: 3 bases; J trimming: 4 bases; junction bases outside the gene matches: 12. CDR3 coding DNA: TGTGCCAGCAGTTTGACTCCTAGCGGAGAGGGGTACGAGCAGTACTTC. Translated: CASSLTPSGEGYEQYF.

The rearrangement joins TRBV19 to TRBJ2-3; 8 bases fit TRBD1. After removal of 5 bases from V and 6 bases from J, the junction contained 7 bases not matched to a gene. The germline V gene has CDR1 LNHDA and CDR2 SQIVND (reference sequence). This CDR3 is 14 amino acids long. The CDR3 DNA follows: TGTGCCAGTAGTCCCCGGGACAGGAGGGATACGCAGTATTTT. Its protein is CASSPRDRRDTQYF. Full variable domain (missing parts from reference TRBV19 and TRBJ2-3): DGGITQSPKYLFRKEGQNVTLSCEQNLNHDAMYWYRQDPGQGLRLIYYSQIVNDFQKGDIAEGYSVSREKKESFPLTVTSAQKNPTAFYLCASSPRDRRDTQYFGPGTRLTVL.

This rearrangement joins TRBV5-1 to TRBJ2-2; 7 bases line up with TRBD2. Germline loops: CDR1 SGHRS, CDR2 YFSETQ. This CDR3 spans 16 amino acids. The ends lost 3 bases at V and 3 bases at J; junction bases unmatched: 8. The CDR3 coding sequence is TGCGCCAGCAGCTCCGGACTAGGGTTGGACACCGGGGAGCTGTTTTTT. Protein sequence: CASSSGLGLDTGELFF.

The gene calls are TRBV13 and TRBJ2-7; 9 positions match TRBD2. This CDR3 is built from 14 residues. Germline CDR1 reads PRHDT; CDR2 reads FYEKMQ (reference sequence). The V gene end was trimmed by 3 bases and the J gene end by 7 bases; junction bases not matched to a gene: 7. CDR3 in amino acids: CASSFSSGEGEQYF. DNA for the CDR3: TGTGCCAGCAGCTTTTCTAGCGGGGAGGGGGAGCAGTACTTC.

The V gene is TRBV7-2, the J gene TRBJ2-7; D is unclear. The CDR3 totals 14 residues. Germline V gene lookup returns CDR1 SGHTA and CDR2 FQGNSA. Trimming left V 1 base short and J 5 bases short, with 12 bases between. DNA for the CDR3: TGTGCCAGCAGCTTAGTGGCTAGTAAGCACGAGCAGTACTTC. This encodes CASSLVASKHEQYF.

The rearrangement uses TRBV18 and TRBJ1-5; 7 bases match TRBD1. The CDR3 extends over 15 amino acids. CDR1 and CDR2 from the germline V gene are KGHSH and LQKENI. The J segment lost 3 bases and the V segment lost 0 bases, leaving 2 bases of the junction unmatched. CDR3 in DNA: TGTGCCAGCTCACCACCAGGGGGCTACAATCAGCCCCAGCATTTT. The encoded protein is CASSPPGGYNQPQHF.

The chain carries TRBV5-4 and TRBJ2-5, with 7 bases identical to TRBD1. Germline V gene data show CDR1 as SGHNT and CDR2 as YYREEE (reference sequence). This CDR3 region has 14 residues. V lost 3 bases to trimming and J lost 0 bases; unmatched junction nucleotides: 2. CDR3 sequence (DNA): TGTGCCAGCAGCTCTGGACAGGACCAAGAGACCCAGTACTTC. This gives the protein CASSSGQDQETQYF.

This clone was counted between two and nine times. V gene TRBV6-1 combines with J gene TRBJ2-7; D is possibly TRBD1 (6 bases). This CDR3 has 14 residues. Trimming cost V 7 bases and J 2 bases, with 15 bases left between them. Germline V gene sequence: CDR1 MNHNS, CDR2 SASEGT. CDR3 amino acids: CASNRQAGPYEQYF. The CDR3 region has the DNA TGTGCCAGCAATCGACAGGCTGGGCCCTACGAGCAGTACTTC.

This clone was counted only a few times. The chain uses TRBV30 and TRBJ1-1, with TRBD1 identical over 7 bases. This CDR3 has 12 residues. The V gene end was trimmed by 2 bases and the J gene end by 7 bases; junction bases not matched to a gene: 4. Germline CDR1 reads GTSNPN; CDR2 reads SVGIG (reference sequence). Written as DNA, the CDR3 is TGTGCCTGGAGTAGCCAGGGGGTTGAAGCTTTCTTT. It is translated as CAWSSQGVEAFF. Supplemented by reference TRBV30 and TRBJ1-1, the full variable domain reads SQTIHQWPATLVQPVGSPLSLECTVEGTSNPNLYWYRQAAGRGLQLLFYSVGIGQISSEVPQNLSASRPQDRQFILSSKKLLLSDSGFYLCAWSSQGVEAFFGQGTRLTVV.

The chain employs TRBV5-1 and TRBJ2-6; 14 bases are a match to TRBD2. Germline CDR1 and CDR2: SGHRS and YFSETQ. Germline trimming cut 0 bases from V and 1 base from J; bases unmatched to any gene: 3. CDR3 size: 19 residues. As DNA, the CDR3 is TGCGCCAGCAGCTTGGTGGGACTAGCGGGGGCTTCTGGGGCCAACGTCCTGACTTTC. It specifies CASSLVGLAGASGANVLTF. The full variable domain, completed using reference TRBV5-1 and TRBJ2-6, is KAGVTQTPRYLIKTRGQQVTLSCSPISGHRSVSWYQQTPGQGLQFLFEYFSETQRNKGNFPGRFSGRQFSNSRSEMNVSTLELGDSALYLCASSLVGLAGASGANVLTFGAGSRLTVL.

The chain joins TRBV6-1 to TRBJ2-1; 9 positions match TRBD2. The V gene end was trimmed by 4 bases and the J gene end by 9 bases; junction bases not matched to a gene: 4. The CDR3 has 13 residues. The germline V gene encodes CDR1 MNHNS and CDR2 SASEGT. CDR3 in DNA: TGTGCCAGCAGTGCCCGGCGGGGGGGTGAGCAGTTCTTC. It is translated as CASSARRGGEQFF.

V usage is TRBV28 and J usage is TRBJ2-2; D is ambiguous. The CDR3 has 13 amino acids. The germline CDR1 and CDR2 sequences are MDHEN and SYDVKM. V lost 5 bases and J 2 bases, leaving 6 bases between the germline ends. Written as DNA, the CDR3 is TGTGCCAGCAGTAGCGTAAACACCGGGGAGCTGTTTTTT. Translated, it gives CASSSVNTGELFF. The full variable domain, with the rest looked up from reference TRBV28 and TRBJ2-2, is DVKVTQSSRYLVKRTGEKVFLECVQDMDHENMFWYRQDPGLGLRLIYFSYDVKMKEKGDIPEGYSVSREKKERFSLILESASTNQTSMYLCASSSVNTGELFFGEGSRLTVL.

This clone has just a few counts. The CDR3 protein is CASTLITSGRYYEQYF. As DNA, the CDR3 is TGTGCCAGCACACTAATTACTAGCGGGAGATACTACGAGCAGTACTTC. This rearrangement joins TRBV6-9 to TRBJ2-7, with 11 bases matching TRBD2. The CDR3 sequence is 16 residues long. J gave up 3 bases and V 7 bases, and 11 bases lay outside the gene matches. CDR1 is MNHGY, CDR2 SVAAGI, per germline.

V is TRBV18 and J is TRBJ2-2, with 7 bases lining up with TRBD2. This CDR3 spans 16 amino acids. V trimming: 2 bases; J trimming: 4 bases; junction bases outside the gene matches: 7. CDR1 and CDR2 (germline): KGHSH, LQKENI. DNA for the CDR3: TGTGCCAGCTCACCATGGGGCGGGAGCGGCACCGGGGAGCTGTTTTTT. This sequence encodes CASSPWGGSGTGELFF.